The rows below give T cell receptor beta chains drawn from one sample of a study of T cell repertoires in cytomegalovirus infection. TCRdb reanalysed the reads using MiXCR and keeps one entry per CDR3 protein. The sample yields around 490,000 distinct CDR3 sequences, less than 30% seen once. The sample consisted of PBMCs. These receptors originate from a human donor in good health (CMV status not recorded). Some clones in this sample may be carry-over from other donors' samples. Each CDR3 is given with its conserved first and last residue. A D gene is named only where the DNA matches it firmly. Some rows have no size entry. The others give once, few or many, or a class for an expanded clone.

DNA: TGTGCCATCAGTGAGTCGACAGGCAATCAGCCCCAGCATTTT; CDR3: CAISESTGNQPQHF; J: TRBJ1-5; D: NA; size: few; V: TRBV10-3
DNA: TGCAGTGCTAGACGAGACAGCCTCTATAATTCACCCCTCCACTTT; CDR3: CSARRDSLYNSPLHF; J: TRBJ1-6; D: NA; size: few; V: TRBV20-1
DNA: TGTGCCAGCAGCTTGCCAGGCCGGACAGCCGAGACCCAGTACTTC; CDR3: CASSLPGRTAETQYF; J: TRBJ2-5; D: NA; size: few; V: TRBV7-9
DNA: TGTGCCAGCAGTCTGGACAGGACCTACTCTGGGGCCAACGTCCTGACTTTC; CDR3: CASSLDRTYSGANVLTF; J: TRBJ2-6; D: TRBD1; size: NA; V: TRBV6-2/TRBV6-3
DNA: TGCGCCAGCAGCCAAGGTCAGGCTTCTGGGGCCAACGTCCTGACTTTC; CDR3: CASSQGQASGANVLTF; J: TRBJ2-6; D: NA; size: few; V: TRBV4-3
DNA: TGTGCCAGCAGCGAGGGGGGGTATGAGCAGTTCTTC; CDR3: CASSEGGYEQFF; J: TRBJ2-1; D: NA; size: NA; V: TRBV11-2
DNA: TGTGCCAGCAGCTTAGTGCGGACATCAGATACGCAGTATTTT; CDR3: CASSLVRTSDTQYF; J: TRBJ2-3; D: NA; size: NA; V: TRBV7-2
DNA: TGTGCCAGCAGCTTAGGAGCCAGGGGGCCGGGCACTGAAGCTTTCTTT; CDR3: CASSLGARGPGTEAFF; J: TRBJ1-1; D: TRBD1; size: NA; V: TRBV7-8
DNA: TGTGACAGCACCCGGAATAGCGGCTTTCGCGCAGATACGCAGTATTTT; CDR3: CDSTRNSGFRADTQYF; J: TRBJ2-3; D: NA; size: NA; V: TRBV6-1
DNA: TGTGCCAGCAGTTTCTCGGGCCTTACTAATGAAAAACTGTTTTTT; CDR3: CASSFSGLTNEKLFF; J: TRBJ1-4; D: NA; size: NA; V: TRBV12-3/TRBV12-4
DNA: TGTGCCGGTGGGGCGTGGGGAATGAACACTGAAGCTTTCTTT; CDR3: CAGGAWGMNTEAFF; J: TRBJ1-1; D: NA; size: many; V: TRBV7-2
DNA: TGTGCCAGCAGCCTCGATGGGGGGAGTTTTAGTGAGCAGTTCTTC; CDR3: CASSLDGGSFSEQFF; J: TRBJ2-1; D: NA; size: many; V: TRBV7-2
DNA: TGTGCCAGCAGCTTGGCAACAGGGGGTTTGGCTTTCTTT; CDR3: CASSLATGGLAFF; J: TRBJ1-1; D: TRBD1; size: NA; V: TRBV5-6
DNA: TGTGCCAGCAGTAATCCTAGCGGGAGCCGGGAGACCCAGTACTTC; CDR3: CASSNPSGSRETQYF; J: TRBJ2-5; D: TRBD2; size: NA; V: TRBV6-8
DNA: TGTGCCAGCAGTTCCGGGCCTAGCACAGATACGCAGTATTTT; CDR3: CASSSGPSTDTQYF; J: TRBJ2-3; D: NA; size: many; V: TRBV12-3/TRBV12-4
DNA: TGCGCCAGCAGCCAAGGCTGGGCCAAAAACATTCAGTACTTC; CDR3: CASSQGWAKNIQYF; J: TRBJ2-4; D: NA; size: once; V: TRBV4-1
DNA: TGTGCCAGCAGCTTAGTCTCCGGGGCCAACGTCCTGACTTTC; CDR3: CASSLVSGANVLTF; J: TRBJ2-6; D: NA; size: many; V: TRBV7-2
DNA: TGTGCCAGCAGCTCACAGGGATGGGAGCAGTTCTTC; CDR3: CASSSQGWEQFF; J: TRBJ2-1; D: NA; size: NA; V: TRBV7-9
DNA: TGCAGCGTTGGGGGGGTAGCGGGAGGCGGCCTCCTAAAAGATACGCAGTATTTT; CDR3: CSVGGVAGGGLLKDTQYF; J: TRBJ2-3; D: TRBD2; size: few; V: TRBV29-1
DNA: TGCGCCAGCAGCATCAGGACAGGGCGGTCAGAGACCCAGTACTTC; CDR3: CASSIRTGRSETQYF; J: TRBJ2-5; D: TRBD1; size: NA; V: TRBV5-1
DNA: TGCGCCAGCAGCCAAGAATTCGGTCCCCACTATGGCTACACCTTC; CDR3: CASSQEFGPHYGYTF; J: TRBJ1-2; D: NA; size: once; V: TRBV4-1
DNA: TGTGCCAGCAGCTTAGGAAGGGGAGGGGACACTGAAGCTTTCTTT; CDR3: CASSLGRGGDTEAFF; J: TRBJ1-1; D: NA; size: few; V: TRBV11-3
DNA: TGTGCCAGCAGTTCACTAGCTTTTGAGCAGTTCTTC; CDR3: CASSSLAFEQFF; J: TRBJ2-1; D: NA; size: few; V: TRBV27
DNA: TGTGCCAGCAGCTTAGATTCGGAGTACACTGAAGCTTTCTTT; CDR3: CASSLDSEYTEAFF; J: TRBJ1-1; D: NA; size: NA; V: TRBV11-3
DNA: TGTGCTAGTGGTTTGGGACTAGCGGGAGGCGATGAGCAGTTCTTC; CDR3: CASGLGLAGGDEQFF; J: TRBJ2-1; D: TRBD2; size: NA; V: TRBV12-5
DNA: TGTGCCAGCAGTTTTCGCGAGCAGTACTTC; CDR3: CASSFREQYF; J: TRBJ2-7; D: NA; size: few; V: TRBV28
DNA: TGTGCCAGTAGTATTCTCCTGGGACCAAGGGGGGATACGCAGTATTTT; CDR3: CASSILLGPRGDTQYF; J: TRBJ2-3; D: NA; size: few; V: TRBV19
DNA: TGTGCCAGCAGGGACAGGGAGGCTGAAAAACTGTTTTTT; CDR3: CASRDREAEKLFF; J: TRBJ1-4; D: TRBD1; size: NA; V: TRBV7-2
DNA: TGTGCCACCAGTGAGACAAGTAGTACCATAAACATTCAGTACTTC; CDR3: CATSETSSTINIQYF; J: TRBJ2-4; D: NA; size: NA; V: TRBV24-1
DNA: TGTGCCAGCAGCTGGACAGCCTATGGCTACACCTTC; CDR3: CASSWTAYGYTF; J: TRBJ1-2; D: NA; size: NA; V: TRBV6-2/TRBV6-3
DNA: TGTGCCACCAGCAGAGATTGGGGAGACAGTGCAACTAATGAAAAACTGTTTTTT; CDR3: CATSRDWGDSATNEKLFF; J: TRBJ1-4; D: NA; size: NA; V: TRBV15
DNA: TGTGCCAGCAGCATGAGGGAGACCCAGTACTTC; CDR3: CASSMRETQYF; J: TRBJ2-5; D: NA; size: many; V: TRBV7-2
DNA: TGCAGCGTTGATGGGCCAGGGGTGACAGATACGCAGTATTTT; CDR3: CSVDGPGVTDTQYF; J: TRBJ2-3; D: NA; size: few; V: TRBV29-1
DNA: TGTGCCAGCAGCCAAGTGGAAGGTCTCCCCTCAGATACGCAGTATTTT; CDR3: CASSQVEGLPSDTQYF; J: TRBJ2-3; D: NA; size: few; V: TRBV4-2
DNA: TGCGCCAGCAGCCAAGATTTGGCAGATACGCAGTATTTT; CDR3: CASSQDLADTQYF; J: TRBJ2-3; D: NA; size: few; V: TRBV4-1
DNA: TGTGCCAGCAGGCAGGACAGCGGTAGTGAAAAACTGTTTTTT; CDR3: CASRQDSGSEKLFF; J: TRBJ1-4; D: NA; size: NA; V: TRBV6-1
DNA: TGTGCCAGCGAGTCGGACACCACCTACAATGAGCAGTTCTTC; CDR3: CASESDTTYNEQFF; J: TRBJ2-1; D: NA; size: NA; V: TRBV6-2/TRBV6-3
DNA: TGTGCCAGCAGTTTTGTGGTCGTCGATACGCAGTATTTT; CDR3: CASSFVVVDTQYF; J: TRBJ2-3; D: NA; size: few; V: TRBV12-3/TRBV12-4